This T cell receptor beta chain was obtained from a study of PD-L1 blockade in urothelial cancer. For the study at large: The patients first took atezolizumab around 2014, receiving 1,200 mg intravenously every 3 weeks.

Repertoires were generated with immunoSEQ multiplex PCR, while TCRdb's copy carries only in-frame clones and drops some. The sample holds tens of thousands of clones, around 86% seen once. Study-level points and caveats: Blood TCR clonality below the median before treatment was a predictor of better survival.

On this clone: Its antigen is undetermined.

The germline gives CDR1 SGHRS, CDR2 YFSETQ. This CDR3 is 13 amino acids long. Trimming removed 3 bases at V and 4 bases at J, with 8 bases between. Stated time point: pretreatment peripheral blood. This sequence was found in a man between 65 and 79 years old with urothelial cancer. This sample comprised PBMCs, obtained around atezolizumab (anti-PD-L1) treatment. The chain couples TRBV5-1 to TRBJ2-1; a weak D match, TRBD1 (6 bases). Written as DNA, the CDR3 is TGCGCCAGCAGCTCCGGACAGTACAATGAGCAGTTCTTC. This encodes CASSSGQYNEQFF. Full variable domain (missing parts from reference TRBV5-1 and TRBJ2-1): KAGVTQTPRYLIKTRGQQVTLSCSPISGHRSVSWYQQTPGQGLQFLFEYFSETQRNKGNFPGRFSGRQFSNSRSEMNVSTLELGDSALYLCASSSGQYNEQFFGPGTRLTVL.